The 25 T cell receptor beta chains below come from one sample, sequenced in a study of T-cell reconstitution after alpha-beta-depleted transplantation in children. TCRbeta library preparation incorporated unique molecular identifiers. TCRdb passed the PCR reads through MiXCR, listing each CDR3 protein once. The data contain hundreds of thousands of distinct CDR3 sequences, about an eighth of them singletons. This specimen was PBMCs, mostly from graft donor cells, taken 360 days after TCRalphabeta/CD19-depleted stem cell transplant. The receptors shown here come from a male patient younger than 18 who had a stem cell transplant for acute myeloid leukemia, so the T cells may come from the graft donor.

The chain links TRBV29-1 to TRBJ2-3; D possibly corresponds to TRBD1 (5 bases). Germline-derived CDR1 and CDR2 are SQVTM and ANQGSEA. The CDR3 totals 13 residues. The V end was cut by 3 bases, the J end by 6 bases, with 13 bases between. The CDR3 is CSVEARVGDTQYF. In DNA form, the CDR3 reads TGCAGCGTTGAGGCCAGGGTAGGGGATACGCAGTATTTT.

The chain joins TRBV10-3 to TRBJ2-7; TRBD1 aligns across 9 bases. Losses at the gene ends were 10 bases for V and 0 bases for J; bases not matched to a gene: 7. The length of the CDR3 is 14 residues. Germline V CDR1 and CDR2: ENHRY, SYGVKD. CDR3 coding DNA: TGTGCCAGCCGGGACAGGGCTTACTCCTACGAGCAGTACTTC. Translating it yields CASRDRAYSYEQYF.

In its sample, this clonotype was seen a few times. This sequence joins TRBV7-3 and TRBJ2-1, with 8 nucleotides matching TRBD1. The length of the CDR3 is 15 residues. The V gene end was trimmed by 2 bases and the J gene end by 5 bases; junction bases not matched to a gene: 5. Per the germline V gene, CDR1 is SGHTA and CDR2 is FQGTGA. For the CDR3, the DNA is TGTGCCAGCAGCTTAGGGGACAGGTTTAACAATGAGCAGTTCTTC. Protein: CASSLGDRFNNEQFF.

The sample holds many counts of this clonotype. This rearrangement joins TRBV7-9 to TRBJ2-7, with D unresolved. Trimming removed 7 bases from V and 6 bases from J, with 10 bases in between. In germline, CDR1 is SEHNR, CDR2 FQNEAQ (reference sequence). The CDR3 is 11 residues long. In nucleotides, the CDR3 is TGTGCCAGCACTCGCTGGGGCGAGCAGTACTTC. This translates into CASTRWGEQYF.

The chain joins TRBV2 to TRBJ2-7, with D possibly being TRBD2 (5 bases). The V gene's germline CDR1 is SNHLY and CDR2 FYNNEI. V dropped 7 bases and J dropped 3 bases, with 16 bases sitting between them. The CDR3 is made up of 14 amino acids. The CDR3 reads CASNDAWEFYEQYF. The CDR3 coding sequence is TGTGCCAGCAACGATGCCTGGGAGTTCTACGAGCAGTACTTC.

The chain couples TRBV4-2 to TRBJ2-1, with 8 nucleotides matching TRBD2. This CDR3 spans 16 amino acids. J was trimmed by 1 base and V by 0 bases; bases with no gene match: 2. CDR1 is LGHNA, CDR2 YNFKEQ, per germline. CDR3 in DNA: TGTGCCAGCAGCCAAGAAGCGGGAGAGTCCTACAATGAGCAGTTCTTC. Translation gives CASSQEAGESYNEQFF.

This clonotype has a count of ten or more. This CDR3 reads CASSYSSGGGTQYF. The CDR3 nucleotides read TGTGCCAGCAGTTACTCGTCGGGAGGCGGGACCCAGTACTTC. V usage is TRBV6-5 and J usage is TRBJ2-5; TRBD2 aligns across 7 bases. Germline trimming cut 0 bases from V and 7 bases from J; bases unmatched to any gene: 5. The CDR3 runs 14 residues. Germline values: CDR1 MNHEY, CDR2 SVGAGI.

This clonotype was counted a few times. The gene calls are TRBV20-1 and TRBJ2-7; 9 nucleotides match TRBD1. CDR3 length equals 15 residues. V gave up 0 bases and J gave up 1 base; unmatched junction bases: 4. Per germline, CDR1 DFQATT and CDR2 SNEGSKA (reference sequence). This chain's CDR3 is CSARDLGTGSYEQYF. The CDR3, as DNA: TGCAGTGCTAGAGATTTGGGGACAGGGTCCTACGAGCAGTACTTC.

This clonotype was observed a handful of times. This sequence joins TRBV4-3 and TRBJ2-1, with TRBD2 matching 15 bases. CDR3 size: 16 residues. The ends lost 4 bases at V and 12 bases at J; junction bases unmatched: 10. Germline V gene sequence: CDR1 LGHNA, CDR2 YSLEER. The CDR3 coding sequence is TGCGCCAGCAGCCGGGCGGGACTAGCGGGAGGCGGAAGGCAGTTCTTC. Protein product: CASSRAGLAGGGRQFF.

This clonotype was observed a handful of times. The rearrangement joins TRBV4-3 to TRBJ2-2; the match to TRBD2 covers 11 bases. Looked up from germline, CDR1 is LGHNA and CDR2 is YSLEER. Trimming took 4 bases from V and 6 from J; bases not matched to a gene: 7. The CDR3 is 16 residues long. The CDR3 spells CASSLTSGGAAGELFF. CDR3 DNA: TGCGCCAGCAGCCTAACTAGCGGGGGCGCCGCCGGGGAGCTGTTTTTT.

This clonotype turned up a few times. This chain uses TRBV20-1 with TRBJ2-1; D may be TRBD2 (6 bases). The germline CDR1 and CDR2 sequences are DFQATT and SNEGSKA (reference sequence). The CDR3 runs 15 residues. The V and J ends lost 6 bases and 3 bases respectively, with 18 bases between them. DNA for the CDR3: TGCAGTGCCTCCCGCAGGGCGGGAATCTACAATGAGCAGTTCTTC. Translating gives CSASRRAGIYNEQFF.

This clonotype was picked up a small number of times. V gene TRBV7-6 combines with J gene TRBJ2-2, with D perhaps TRBD2 (7 bases). This CDR3 has 15 amino acids. V shed 3 bases and J shed 8 bases, with 16 bases lying between them. The germline V gene encodes CDR1 SGHVS and CDR2 FNYEAQ. The CDR3 coding sequence is TGTGCCAGCAGCTTGAGCCCAGGGGAGGGAGGGGAGCTGTTTTTT. Its translation is CASSLSPGEGGELFF.

In this sample, this clonotype turned up many times. The rearrangement uses TRBV7-2 and TRBJ2-6; D assignment may be TRBD1 or TRBD2 (5 bases each). Trimming took off 5 bases at V and 1 base at J, with 12 bases between the two ends. The CDR3 extends over 16 amino acids. Germline values: CDR1 SGHTA, CDR2 FQGNSA. CDR3 loop: CASSPYGGSGANVLTF. As DNA, the CDR3 is TGTGCCAGCAGCCCATATGGGGGTTCTGGGGCCAACGTCCTGACTTTC.

This clonotype was observed a handful of times. The chain uses TRBV30 and TRBJ2-2; 9 nucleotides align to TRBD2. Germline V CDR1 and CDR2: GTSNPN, SVGIG (reference sequence). J gave up 7 bases and V 2 bases, and 8 bases lay outside the gene matches. The CDR3 contains 15 residues. The CDR3 nucleotides read TGTGCCTGGAGTCCCCTAGCGGGGAAGGGCGGGGAGCTGTTTTTT. Protein product: CAWSPLAGKGGELFF. Variable domain in full (rest from reference TRBV30 and TRBJ2-2): SQTIHQWPATLVQPVGSPLSLECTVEGTSNPNLYWYRQAAGRGLQLLFYSVGIGQISSEVPQNLSASRPQDRQFILSSKKLLLSDSGFYLCAWSPLAGKGGELFFGEGSRLTVL.

This clonotype has at least ten counts. The chain couples TRBV6-2 or TRBV6-3 to TRBJ1-2; the D gene is possibly TRBD1 (5 bases). CDR1 and CDR2 (germline): MNHEY, SVGEGT. With 6 bases removed from V and 4 bases from J, the gap between germline ends came to 18 bases. This CDR3 contains 15 residues. The CDR3 is CASSPRGLTSYGYTF. The CDR3 DNA reads TGTGCCAGCAGCCCCCGGGGACTGACGTCCTATGGCTACACCTTC.

This clonotype was seen more than once but under ten times. The rearrangement links TRBV6-5 to TRBJ2-1; no definite D call. Germline CDR1 and CDR2: MNHEY and SVGAGI. The V gene lost 2 bases and the J gene lost 12 bases, with 8 bases spanning the gap. This CDR3 is built from 11 residues. As DNA, the CDR3 is TGTGCCAGCAGTTACCCTGGTGCGCAGTTCTTC. Residues: CASSYPGAQFF.

This clonotype came up a few times. The chain carries TRBV3-1 and TRBJ2-5; a possible D gene is TRBD2 (5 bases). The V end lost 0 bases, the J end lost 4 bases, and 15 bases lay between the germline ends. CDR3 length: 16 residues. Germline V gene lookup returns CDR1 LGHDT and CDR2 YNNKEL (reference sequence). DNA of the CDR3: TGTGCCAGCAGCCAAGAGTGGACTGGAGTAGGAGAGACCCAGTACTTC. Protein: CASSQEWTGVGETQYF.

This clonotype has only a few counts. This chain joins TRBV28 and TRBJ2-1; D is uncertain. Trimming took 4 bases from V and 12 from J, leaving 13 bases between them. This CDR3 region has 12 residues. The germline gives CDR1 MDHEN, CDR2 SYDVKM. In DNA, the CDR3 is TGTGCCAGCAGTTCCCCCCTTTCGGGGCAGTTCTTC. Translation gives CASSSPLSGQFF.

V and J are TRBV28 and TRBJ1-1, with D possibly matching TRBD1 (6 bases). Germline V lookup: CDR1 MDHEN, CDR2 SYDVKM. The CDR3 consists of 17 residues. The V and J ends lost 8 bases and 4 bases respectively, with 26 bases between them. The CDR3 is CASLLRPNRERSTEAFF. Here the CDR3 DNA reads TGTGCCAGCCTTCTAAGGCCCAACAGGGAAAGGAGCACTGAAGCTTTCTTT. The full variable domain, with the rest looked up from reference TRBV28 and TRBJ1-1, is DVKVTQSSRYLVKRTGEKVFLECVQDMDHENMFWYRQDPGLGLRLIYFSYDVKMKEKGDIPEGYSVSREKKERFSLILESASTNQTSMYLCASLLRPNRERSTEAFFGQGTRLTVV.

The CDR3 coding sequence is TGCAGCGTTGCCCCATTTTTAGGGGGGCGGGCCGGGGCGAACACTGAAGCTTTCTTT. This sequence encodes CSVAPFLGGRAGANTEAFF. The rearrangement uses TRBV29-1 and TRBJ1-1; tentative D call: TRBD1 (6 bases). CDR1 is SQVTM, CDR2 ANQGSEA, per germline. V shed 4 bases and J shed 1 base, with 28 bases lying between them. This CDR3 has 19 amino acids.

Only a few counts were recorded for this clonotype. The J gene is TRBJ2-2, the V gene TRBV20-1, with a weak D call TRBD1 (5 bases). Trimming took off 4 bases at V and 6 bases at J, with 18 bases between the two ends. The CDR3 length is 15 residues. Germline loops: CDR1 DFQATT, CDR2 SNEGSKA (reference sequence). The chain's CDR3 is CSANGHPNSPGELFF. The CDR3 region has the DNA TGCAGTGCTAATGGACACCCTAACTCCCCCGGGGAGCTGTTTTTT.

This clonotype is classed as medium-sized. The chain uses TRBV7-8 and TRBJ2-5; either TRBD1 or TRBD2 may supply D (6 bases each). Between the trimmed V and J ends, which lost 8 bases and 2 bases, there was a span of 21 bases. CDR1 is SGHVS and CDR2 is FQNEAQ in the germline V gene. The CDR3 runs to 16 residues. CDR3 sequence reads: CASLKVGGLVQETQYF. The CDR3, as DNA: TGTGCCAGCTTAAAAGTTGGGGGGCTAGTACAAGAGACCCAGTACTTC. Filled out from reference TRBV7-8 and TRBJ2-5, the complete variable domain reads GAGVSQSPRYKVAKRGQDVALRCDPISGHVSLFWYQQALGQGPEFLTYFQNEAQLDKSGLPSDRFFAERPEGSVSTLKIQRTQQEDSAVYLCASLKVGGLVQETQYFGPGTRLLVL.

This clonotype came up a few times. The DNA for the CDR3 is TGTGCCAGTCTTCTGGACAGGGCCTACAATGAGCAGTTCTTC. Translated, it gives CASLLDRAYNEQFF. The V call is TRBV28, the J call TRBJ2-1; 8 nucleotides line up with TRBD1. J lost 2 bases, V lost 9 bases, and 6 bases had no gene match. Germline V gives CDR1 MDHEN, CDR2 SYDVKM. This CDR3 contains 14 residues.

The rearrangement uses TRBV29-1 and TRBJ1-2, with D hard to call. V shed 5 bases and J shed 7 bases, with 17 bases lying between them. CDR3 length: 13 residues. Germline CDR1 reads SQVTM; CDR2 reads ANQGSEA. In nucleotides, the CDR3 is TGCAGCGTTCCCCAACCGGACCTCTCTGGCTACACCTTC. Amino acid sequence: CSVPQPDLSGYTF.

This clonotype was counted only a few times. The genes are TRBV7-9 and TRBJ2-7; 10 nucleotides match TRBD2. This CDR3 contains 15 residues. Unmatched junction bases numbered 4, after V lost 3 bases and J lost 2 bases. Germline CDR1 SEHNR, CDR2 FQNEAQ (reference sequence). CDR3 coding DNA: TGTGCCAGCAGCTTCGGACTAGCGGTCCCCTACGAGCAGTACTTC. Translated, it gives CASSFGLAVPYEQYF. Using reference TRBV7-9 and TRBJ2-7 for the parts outside the CDR3, the full variable domain is DTGVSQNPRHKITKRGQNVTFRCDPISEHNRLYWYRQTLGQGPEFLTYFQNEAQLEKSRLLSDRFSAERPKGSFSTLEIQRTEQGDSAMYLCASSFGLAVPYEQYFGPGTRLTVT.